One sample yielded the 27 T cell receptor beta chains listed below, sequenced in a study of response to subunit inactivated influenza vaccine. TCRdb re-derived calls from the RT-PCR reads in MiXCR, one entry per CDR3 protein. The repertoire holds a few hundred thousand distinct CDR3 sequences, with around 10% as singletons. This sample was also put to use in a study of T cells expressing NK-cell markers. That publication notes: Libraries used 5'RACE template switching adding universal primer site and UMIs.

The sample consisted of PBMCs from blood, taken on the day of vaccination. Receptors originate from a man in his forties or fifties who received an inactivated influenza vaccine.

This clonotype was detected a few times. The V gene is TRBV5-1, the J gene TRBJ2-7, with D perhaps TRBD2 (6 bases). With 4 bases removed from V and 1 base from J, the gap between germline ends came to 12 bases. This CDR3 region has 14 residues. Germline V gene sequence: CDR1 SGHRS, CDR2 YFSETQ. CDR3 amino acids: CASSAGGQSYEQYF. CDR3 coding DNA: TGCGCCAGCAGCGCAGGAGGGCAGTCCTACGAGCAGTACTTC.

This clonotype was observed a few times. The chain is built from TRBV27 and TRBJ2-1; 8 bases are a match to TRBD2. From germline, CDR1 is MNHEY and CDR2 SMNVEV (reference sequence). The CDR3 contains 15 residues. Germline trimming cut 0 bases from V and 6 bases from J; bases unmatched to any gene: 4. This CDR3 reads CASSLSVAGLNEQFF. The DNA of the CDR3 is TGTGCCAGCAGTTTATCTGTAGCGGGGCTCAATGAGCAGTTCTTC.

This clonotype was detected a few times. The CDR3: CASRADGPYEQYF. The CDR3 nucleotides are TGTGCCAGCAGAGCGGACGGCCCCTACGAGCAGTACTTC. This chain links TRBV2 with TRBJ2-7; D may be TRBD2 (5 bases). CDR1 is SNHLY and CDR2 is FYNNEI in the germline V gene. Deletions cut 6 bases from V and 2 bases from J, with 11 bases between. The CDR3 is 13 residues long.

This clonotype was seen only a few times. This CDR3 is CSARGGGTAKNIQYF. CDR3 bases: TGCAGTGCTAGAGGTGGGGGCACGGCCAAAAACATTCAGTACTTC. V usage is TRBV20-1 and J usage is TRBJ2-4; D may be TRBD1 (6 bases). The CDR3 is 15 residues long. V gave up 1 base and J gave up 1 base, with 11 bases separating them. In germline, CDR1 is DFQATT, CDR2 SNEGSKA (reference sequence).

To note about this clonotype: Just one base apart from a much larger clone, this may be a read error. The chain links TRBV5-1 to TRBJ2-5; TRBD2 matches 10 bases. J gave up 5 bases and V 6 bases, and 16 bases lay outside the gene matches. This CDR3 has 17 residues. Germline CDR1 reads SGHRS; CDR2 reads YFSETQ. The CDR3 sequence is CASIFGLAGEVWETQYF. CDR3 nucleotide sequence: TGCGCCAGCATCTTTGGCCTAGCGGGGGAAGTTTGGGAGACCCAGTACTTC.

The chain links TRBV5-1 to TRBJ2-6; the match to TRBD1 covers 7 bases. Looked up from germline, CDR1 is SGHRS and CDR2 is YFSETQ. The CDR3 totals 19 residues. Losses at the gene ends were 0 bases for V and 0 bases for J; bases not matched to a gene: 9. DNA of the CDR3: TGCGCCAGCAGCTTGGCCGAGACAGGGTTTTTCTCTGGGGCCAACGTCCTGACTTTC. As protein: CASSLAETGFFSGANVLTF.

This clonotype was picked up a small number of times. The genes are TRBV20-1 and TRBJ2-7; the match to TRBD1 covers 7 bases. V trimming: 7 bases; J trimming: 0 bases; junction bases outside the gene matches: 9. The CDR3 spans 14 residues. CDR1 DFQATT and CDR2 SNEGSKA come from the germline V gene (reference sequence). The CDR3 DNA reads TGCAGTGTTCAACAGGGGCCCCTCTCCTACGAGCAGTACTTC. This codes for CSVQQGPLSYEQYF.

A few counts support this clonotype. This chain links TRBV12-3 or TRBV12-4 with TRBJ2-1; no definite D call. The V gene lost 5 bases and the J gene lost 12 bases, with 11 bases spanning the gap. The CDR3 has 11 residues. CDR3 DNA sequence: TGTGCCAGCAGTATTCTGAAACTGCAGTTCTTC. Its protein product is CASSILKLQFF.

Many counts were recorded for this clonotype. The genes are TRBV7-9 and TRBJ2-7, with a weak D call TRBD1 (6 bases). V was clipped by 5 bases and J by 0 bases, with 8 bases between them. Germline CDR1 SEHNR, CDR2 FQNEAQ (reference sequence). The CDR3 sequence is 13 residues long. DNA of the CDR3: TGTGCCAGCAGCACAGGGATCTCCTACGAGCAGTACTTC. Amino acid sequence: CASSTGISYEQYF.

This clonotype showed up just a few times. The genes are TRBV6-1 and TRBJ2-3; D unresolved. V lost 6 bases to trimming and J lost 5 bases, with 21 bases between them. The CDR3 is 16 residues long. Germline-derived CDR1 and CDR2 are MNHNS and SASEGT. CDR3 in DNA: TGTGCCAGCAGGGCTAAAATATCCCGCCCGGGAGATACGCAGTATTTT. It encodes CASRAKISRPGDTQYF.

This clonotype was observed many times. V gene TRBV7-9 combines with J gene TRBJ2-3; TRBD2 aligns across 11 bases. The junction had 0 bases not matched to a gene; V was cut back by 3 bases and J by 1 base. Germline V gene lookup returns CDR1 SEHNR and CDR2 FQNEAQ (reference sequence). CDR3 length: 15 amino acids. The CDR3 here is CASSLGLAGTDTQYF. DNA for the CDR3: TGTGCCAGCAGCTTGGGACTAGCGGGCACAGATACGCAGTATTTT.

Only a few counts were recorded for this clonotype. The CDR3 loop is CASSPGQGLPYEQYF. CDR3 DNA: TGTGCCAGCAGTCCTGGACAGGGGCTTCCCTACGAGCAGTACTTC. The chain has TRBV28 and TRBJ2-7; TRBD1 matches 9 bases. This CDR3 contains 15 residues. The ends lost 5 bases at V and 2 bases at J; junction bases unmatched: 7. CDR1 MDHEN and CDR2 SYDVKM come from the germline V gene.

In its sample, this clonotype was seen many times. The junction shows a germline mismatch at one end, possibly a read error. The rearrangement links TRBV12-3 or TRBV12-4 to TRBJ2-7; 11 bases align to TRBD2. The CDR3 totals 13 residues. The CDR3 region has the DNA TGCGCCAGCAGAGGGACTAGCGGCTACGAGCAGTACTTC. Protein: CASRGTSGYEQYF.

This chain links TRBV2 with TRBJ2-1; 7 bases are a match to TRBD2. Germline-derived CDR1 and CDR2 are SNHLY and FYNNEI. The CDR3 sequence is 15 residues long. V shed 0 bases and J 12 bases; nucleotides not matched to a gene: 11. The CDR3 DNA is TGTGCCAGCAGTGAAGCGAGGTCTAGCGGCCGAGCGCAGTTCTTC. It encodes CASSEARSSGRAQFF.

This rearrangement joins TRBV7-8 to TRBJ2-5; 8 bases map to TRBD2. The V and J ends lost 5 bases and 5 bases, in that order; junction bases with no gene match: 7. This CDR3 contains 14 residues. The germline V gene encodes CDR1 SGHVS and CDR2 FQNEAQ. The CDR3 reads CASSRWTSSETQYF. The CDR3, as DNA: TGTGCCAGCAGCCGATGGACTAGCTCGGAGACCCAGTACTTC.

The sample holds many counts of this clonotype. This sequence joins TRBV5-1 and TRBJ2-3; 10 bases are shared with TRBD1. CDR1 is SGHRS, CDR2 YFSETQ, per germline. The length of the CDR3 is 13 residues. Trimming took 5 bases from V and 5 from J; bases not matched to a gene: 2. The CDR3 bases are TGCGCCAGCAGTTGGGACAGGGGAGATACGCAGTATTTT. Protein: CASSWDRGDTQYF.

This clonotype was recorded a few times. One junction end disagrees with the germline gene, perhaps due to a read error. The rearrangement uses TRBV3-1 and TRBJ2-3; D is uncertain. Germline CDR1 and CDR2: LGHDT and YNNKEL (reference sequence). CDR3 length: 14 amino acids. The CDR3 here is CASSQGPSKDTQYF. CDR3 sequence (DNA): TGTGCCAGCAGCCAAGGCCCAAGCAAAGATACGCAGTATTTT.

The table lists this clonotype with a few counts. The CDR3 bases are TGCAGTGCGGAGGTCCTAGATACGCAGTATTTT. It specifies CSAEVLDTQYF. The rearrangement uses TRBV20-1 and TRBJ2-3; the D gene is possibly TRBD2 (5 bases). CDR1 DFQATT and CDR2 SNEGSKA come from the germline V gene (reference sequence). The V gene lost 6 bases and the J gene lost 5 bases, with 9 bases spanning the gap. CDR3 length: 11 residues.

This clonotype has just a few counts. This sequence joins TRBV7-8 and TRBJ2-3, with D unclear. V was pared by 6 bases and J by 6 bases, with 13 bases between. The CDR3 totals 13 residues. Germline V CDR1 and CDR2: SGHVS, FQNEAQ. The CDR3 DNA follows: TGTGCCAGCAGTTATCAAGTTTTGGATACGCAGTATTTT. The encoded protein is CASSYQVLDTQYF.

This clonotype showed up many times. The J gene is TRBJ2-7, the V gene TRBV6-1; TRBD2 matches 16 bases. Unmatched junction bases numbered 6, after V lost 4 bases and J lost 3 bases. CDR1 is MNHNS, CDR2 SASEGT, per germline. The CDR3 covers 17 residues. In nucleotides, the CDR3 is TGTGCCAGCAGTGCGCCGGGACTAGCGGGAGGGATCTACGAGCAGTACTTC. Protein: CASSAPGLAGGIYEQYF.

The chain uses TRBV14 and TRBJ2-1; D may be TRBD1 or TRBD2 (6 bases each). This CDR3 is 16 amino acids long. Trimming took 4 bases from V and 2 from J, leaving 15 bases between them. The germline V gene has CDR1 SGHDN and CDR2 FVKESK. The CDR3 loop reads CASSPAAGGPYNEQFF. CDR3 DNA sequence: TGTGCCAGCAGCCCGGCAGCCGGGGGCCCCTACAATGAGCAGTTCTTC.

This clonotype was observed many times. CDR3 sequence (DNA): TGTGCCATCAGTGTGGGGCAGCCCGATCAGCCCCAGCATTTT. This translates into CAISVGQPDQPQHF. The V and J genes are TRBV10-3 and TRBJ1-5, with D possibly matching TRBD1 (5 bases). The CDR3 contains 14 residues. V was clipped by 4 bases and J by 5 bases, with 12 bases between them. The germline V gene has CDR1 ENHRY and CDR2 SYGVKD.

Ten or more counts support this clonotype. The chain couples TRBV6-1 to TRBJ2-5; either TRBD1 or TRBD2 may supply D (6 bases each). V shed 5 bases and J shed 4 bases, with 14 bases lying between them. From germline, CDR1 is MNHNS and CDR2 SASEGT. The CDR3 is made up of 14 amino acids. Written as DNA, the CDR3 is TGTGCCAGCAGTCCTACCAGGGGAGGAGAGACCCAGTACTTC. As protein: CASSPTRGGETQYF.

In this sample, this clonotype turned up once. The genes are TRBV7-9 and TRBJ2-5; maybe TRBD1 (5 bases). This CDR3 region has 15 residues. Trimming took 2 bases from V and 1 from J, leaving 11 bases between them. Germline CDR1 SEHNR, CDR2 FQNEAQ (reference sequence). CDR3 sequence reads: CASSLYGHSQETQYF. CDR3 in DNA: TGTGCCAGCAGCTTATACGGACACTCCCAAGAGACCCAGTACTTC.

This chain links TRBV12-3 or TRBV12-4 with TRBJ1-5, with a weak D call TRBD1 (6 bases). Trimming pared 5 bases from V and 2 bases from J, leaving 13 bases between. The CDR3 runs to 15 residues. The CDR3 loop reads CASSTSPGGNQPQHF. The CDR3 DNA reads TGTGCCAGCAGTACATCCCCAGGGGGCAATCAGCCCCAGCATTTT.

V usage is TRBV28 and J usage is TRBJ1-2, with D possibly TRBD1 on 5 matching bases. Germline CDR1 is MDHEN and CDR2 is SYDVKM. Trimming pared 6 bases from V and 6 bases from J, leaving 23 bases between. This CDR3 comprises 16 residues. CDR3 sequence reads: CASSRRGVTSNDGYTF. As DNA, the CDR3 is TGTGCCAGCAGCCGCCGGGGCGTAACAAGCAATGATGGCTACACCTTC.

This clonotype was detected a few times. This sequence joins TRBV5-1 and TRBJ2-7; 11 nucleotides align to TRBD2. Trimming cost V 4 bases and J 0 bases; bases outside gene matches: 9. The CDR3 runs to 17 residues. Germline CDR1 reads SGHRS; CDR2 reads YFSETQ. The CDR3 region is CASSPGLAAFASYEQYF. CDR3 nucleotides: TGCGCCAGCAGCCCGGGACTAGCGGCGTTCGCCTCCTACGAGCAGTACTTC. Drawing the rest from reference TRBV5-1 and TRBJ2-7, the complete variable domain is KAGVTQTPRYLIKTRGQQVTLSCSPISGHRSVSWYQQTPGQGLQFLFEYFSETQRNKGNFPGRFSGRQFSNSRSEMNVSTLELGDSALYLCASSPGLAAFASYEQYFGPGTRLTVT.